This entry lists 27 T cell receptor beta chains sequenced from one sample in a study of control samples from healthy donors and cancer patients. Sequencing used immunoSEQ multiplex PCR; TCRdb keeps in-frame clones, though not all of them. Here the sample spans approximately 170,000 clones, 90% being singletons. Sample: blood. These receptors were obtained from a woman between 50 and 59 years old in good health.

The chain has TRBV6-2 or TRBV6-3 and TRBJ2-7; D gene ambiguous. This CDR3 has 11 residues. Trimming removed 2 bases from V and 4 bases from J, with 3 bases in between. Germline CDR1 MNHEY, CDR2 SVGEGT. Written as DNA, the CDR3 is TGTGCCAGCAGTTACCGGTACGAGCAGTACTTC. Encoded protein: CASSYRYEQYF.

In DNA, the CDR3 is TGTGCCAGCAGTTCCCTAATGAACACTGAAGCTTTCTTT. This codes for CASSSLMNTEAFF. The chain combines TRBV6-5 with TRBJ1-1; D not certain. CDR3 length equals 13 residues. Trimming removed 4 bases from V and 0 bases from J, with 6 bases in between. Germline V gene sequence: CDR1 MNHEY, CDR2 SVGAGI.

The V and J genes are TRBV4-3 and TRBJ1-2, with D maybe TRBD1 (6 bases). The CDR3 sequence is 13 residues long. V was cut by 0 bases and J by 5 bases, with 7 bases left in between. Germline lookup yields CDR1 LGHNA and CDR2 YSLEER. The DNA for the CDR3 is TGCGCCAGCAGCCAAGATACAGGGTATGGCTACACCTTC. Encoded protein: CASSQDTGYGYTF.

This chain links TRBV5-4 with TRBJ2-7; 8 bases match TRBD2. Germline V gene data show CDR1 as SGHNT and CDR2 as YYREEE (reference sequence). The CDR3 spans 15 residues. V trimming: 5 bases; J trimming: 2 bases; junction bases outside the gene matches: 9. As DNA, the CDR3 is TGTGCCAGCAGTCTGGGGACTAGTGTCCCCTACGAGCAGTACTTC. Protein: CASSLGTSVPYEQYF.

The chain's CDR3 is CASSYSFGGSYTF. The CDR3 DNA sequence: TGTGCCAGCAGTTACTCTTTTGGGGGGAGCTACACCTTC. V usage is TRBV6-2 or TRBV6-3 and J usage is TRBJ1-2; D might be TRBD1 (5 bases). Germline assignment: CDR1 MNHEY and CDR2 SVGEGT. The ends were cut back, 0 bases at V and 9 bases at J, with 11 bases in the middle. CDR3 length: 13 amino acids.

The chain links TRBV27 to TRBJ1-1, with 11 bases that match TRBD1. This CDR3 comprises 15 residues. Germline CDR1 is MNHEY and CDR2 is SMNVEV (reference sequence). The V gene end was trimmed by 1 base and the J gene end by 5 bases; junction bases not matched to a gene: 3. CDR3 loop: CASSLWTGGFTEAFF. The DNA of the CDR3 is TGTGCCAGCAGTTTATGGACAGGGGGCTTTACTGAAGCTTTCTTT.

This chain joins TRBV6-6 and TRBJ1-4, with D unresolved. Trimming left V 8 bases short and J 7 bases short, with 14 bases between. Germline assignment: CDR1 MNHNY and CDR2 SVGAGI (reference sequence). The CDR3 has 13 amino acids. The CDR3 loop reads CASGRGLSEKLFF. The CDR3 region has the DNA TGTGCCAGCGGTAGAGGGCTTAGTGAAAAACTGTTTTTT.

This clone was detected only once. CDR3 nucleotides: TGTGCCAGCAGCTTGGGGGTCACAGATACGCAGTATTTT. It yields the protein CASSLGVTDTQYF. The rearrangement joins TRBV7-2 to TRBJ2-3, with D perhaps TRBD1 or TRBD2 (5 bases each). The V gene's germline CDR1 is SGHTA and CDR2 FQGNSA. V dropped 3 bases and J dropped 2 bases, with 6 bases sitting between them. This CDR3 contains 13 residues.

This chain links TRBV7-3 with TRBJ2-1; 7 positions match TRBD2. V shed 6 bases, J shed 1 base, and the junction held 6 bases outside the gene matches. The germline gives CDR1 SGHTA, CDR2 FQGTGA. The CDR3 runs to 15 residues. The CDR3, as DNA: TGTGCCAGCAGTTCTGGCGGGAGTTCCTACAATGAGCAGTTCTTC. Its protein product is CASSSGGSSYNEQFF.

Details on this clone: A read error may produce the germline difference seen at one junction end. The V and J genes are TRBV5-1 and TRBJ2-3; TRBD1 aligns across 9 bases. Germline V lookup: CDR1 SGHRS, CDR2 YFSETQ. The CDR3 sequence is 14 residues long. CDR3 sequence reads: CASTDTGGTDTQYF. The CDR3 DNA reads as TGCGCCAGCACCGATACAGGGGGCACGGATACGCAGTATTTT.

The CDR3 nucleotides read TGTGCCAGCAGCTTGGAGGGCAGGGGATTCTACGAGCAGTACTTC. Its protein is CASSLEGRGFYEQYF. The chain is built from TRBV5-6 and TRBJ2-7, with D possibly being TRBD1 (6 bases). In germline, CDR1 is SGHDT, CDR2 YYEEEE. V was clipped by 0 bases and J by 3 bases, with 13 bases between them. This CDR3 is built from 15 residues.

The chain uses TRBV7-3 and TRBJ2-1; the match to TRBD2 covers 9 bases. This CDR3 is built from 14 residues. Germline loops: CDR1 SGHTA, CDR2 FQGTGA. J gave up 9 bases and V 5 bases, and 8 bases lay outside the gene matches. The CDR3 sequence is CASSQVRREGEQFF. In nucleotides, the CDR3 is TGTGCCAGCAGCCAAGTTCGGCGGGAGGGTGAGCAGTTCTTC.

The V gene is TRBV27, the J gene TRBJ2-5; the match to TRBD2 covers 10 bases. CDR3 length: 21 residues. V lost 6 bases, J lost 5 bases, and 27 bases stayed unmatched. Per the germline V gene, CDR1 is MNHEY and CDR2 is SMNVEV (reference sequence). The CDR3 spells CASSRGEGARGVAGGWETQYF. DNA for the CDR3: TGTGCCAGCAGCCGGGGGGAGGGGGCAAGAGGAGTAGCGGGAGGCTGGGAGACCCAGTACTTC.

V is TRBV7-3 and J is TRBJ2-5; 9 positions match TRBD2. CDR3 length: 14 amino acids. Per the germline V gene, CDR1 is SGHTA and CDR2 is FQGTGA. The trim removed 2 bases at V and 5 bases at J, leaving 3 bases unmatched. Written as DNA, the CDR3 is TGTGCCAGCAGCTTAGCGGGAGGGCAGGAGACCCAGTACTTC. It yields the protein CASSLAGGQETQYF.

V usage is TRBV28 and J usage is TRBJ1-5; no definite D call. Trimming pared 6 bases from V and 8 bases from J, leaving 11 bases between. The CDR3 is 12 residues long. Germline V gene data show CDR1 as MDHEN and CDR2 as SYDVKM. CDR3 sequence reads: CASSLPPKPQHF. The CDR3 region has the DNA TGTGCCAGCAGCCTGCCCCCGAAGCCCCAGCATTTT.

The chain is built from TRBV5-1 and TRBJ1-1; D call uncertain. The ends were cut back, 1 base at V and 2 bases at J, with 6 bases in the middle. Germline loops: CDR1 SGHRS, CDR2 YFSETQ. This CDR3 comprises 13 residues. The CDR3 nucleotides are TGCGCCAGCAGCTTGCTGAGCAACACTGAAGCTTTCTTT. It yields the protein CASSLLSNTEAFF.

The chain is built from TRBV2 and TRBJ2-1; 12 bases line up with TRBD2. The CDR3 consists of 17 residues. The germline gives CDR1 SNHLY, CDR2 FYNNEI. V lost 9 bases to trimming and J lost 5 bases; unmatched junction nucleotides: 14. CDR3 coding DNA: TGTGCCAGTCATCGACTAGCGGGAGTATTACGGGACAATGAGCAGTTCTTC. This sequence encodes CASHRLAGVLRDNEQFF.

V is TRBV9 and J is TRBJ2-3, with unresolved D. CDR1 and CDR2 (germline): SGDLS, YYNGEE. V shed 7 bases and J shed 4 bases, with 7 bases lying between them. The CDR3 spans 11 residues. In DNA form, the CDR3 reads TGTGCCAGCTCCGGATCAGATACGCAGTATTTT. Protein product: CASSGSDTQYF.

The chain links TRBV29-1 to TRBJ2-5; TRBD2 is a possible D gene (6 bases). CDR1 and CDR2 from the germline V gene are SQVTM and ANQGSEA. The CDR3 extends over 12 amino acids. Trimming took 6 bases from V and 1 from J, leaving 9 bases between them. The CDR3 region is CSVRLVQETQYF. In DNA, the CDR3 is TGCAGCGTAAGACTAGTCCAAGAGACCCAGTACTTC.

This clone was picked up one time. This CDR3 reads CATSREANYGYTF. The CDR3 DNA follows: TGTGCCACCAGCAGAGAGGCTAACTATGGCTACACCTTC. The rearrangement uses TRBV15 and TRBJ1-2; D is uncertain. CDR3 length: 13 amino acids. Deletions cut 0 bases from V and 0 bases from J, with 2 bases between. Germline CDR1 and CDR2: LNHNV and YYDKDF (reference sequence). Looking up the rest from reference TRBV15 and TRBJ1-2 gives the full variable domain: DAMVIQNPRYQVTQFGKPVTLSCSQTLNHNVMYWYQQKSSQAPKLLFHYYDKDFNNEADTPDNFQSRRPNTSFCFLDIRSPGLGDTAMYLCATSREANYGYTFGSGTRLTVV.

The V call is TRBV29-1, the J call TRBJ1-5, with 7 bases fitting TRBD1. Trimming cost V 4 bases and J 4 bases; bases outside gene matches: 4. The CDR3 totals 13 residues. Germline V gene sequence: CDR1 SQVTM, CDR2 ANQGSEA. Here the CDR3 reads CSVGRGQNQPQHF. CDR3 nucleotide sequence: TGCAGCGTTGGAAGGGGACAGAATCAGCCCCAGCATTTT.

The chain couples TRBV30 to TRBJ1-5; TRBD1 matches 9 bases. J gave up 4 bases and V 1 base, and 2 bases lay outside the gene matches. The germline gives CDR1 GTSNPN, CDR2 SVGIG (reference sequence). This CDR3 region has 14 residues. DNA of the CDR3: TGTGCCTGGAGTGATGGACAGGGGAATCAGCCCCAGCATTTT. Protein product: CAWSDGQGNQPQHF.

This chain links TRBV5-1 with TRBJ1-5; D is ambiguous. Trimming pared 1 base from V and 7 bases from J, leaving 12 bases between. Germline lookup yields CDR1 SGHRS and CDR2 YFSETQ. The CDR3 has 14 residues. The CDR3 here is CASSLSAGRQPQHF. CDR3 bases: TGCGCCAGCAGCTTGTCGGCAGGACGCCAGCCCCAGCATTTT.

This chain connects TRBV7-6 to TRBJ1-2, with 7 bases lining up with TRBD1. The CDR3 has 15 amino acids. The V and J ends lost 8 bases and 2 bases, in that order; junction bases with no gene match: 11. The germline V gene encodes CDR1 SGHVS and CDR2 FNYEAQ. Written as DNA, the CDR3 is TGTGCCAGCGCTCGTCGACAGGGAATAAACTATGGCTACACCTTC. It codes for CASARRQGINYGYTF.

The chain couples TRBV4-3 to TRBJ2-3, with D possibly TRBD1 on 6 matching bases. Germline CDR1 is LGHNA and CDR2 is YSLEER. Trimming stripped 4 bases from V and 4 bases from J, with 15 bases between. The CDR3 covers 15 residues. The CDR3 region has the DNA TGCGCCAGCAGCCTACAGGGAGAAGGGGCAGATACGCAGTATTTT. Translation: CASSLQGEGADTQYF.

V gene TRBV28 combines with J gene TRBJ2-7; 8 bases are a match to TRBD1. J was trimmed by 3 bases and V by 3 bases; bases with no gene match: 4. The CDR3 contains 14 residues. Per germline, CDR1 MDHEN and CDR2 SYDVKM. CDR3 nucleotide sequence: TGTGCCAGCAGTTTTGCAGGGGGCGGCTACGAGCAGTACTTC. Protein: CASSFAGGGYEQYF. Full variable domain (remainder filled in from reference TRBV28 and TRBJ2-7): DVKVTQSSRYLVKRTGEKVFLECVQDMDHENMFWYRQDPGLGLRLIYFSYDVKMKEKGDIPEGYSVSREKKERFSLILESASTNQTSMYLCASSFAGGGYEQYFGPGTRLTVT.

This chain links TRBV6-4 with TRBJ2-1; 7 bases map to TRBD1. The J segment lost 3 bases and the V segment lost 0 bases, leaving 8 bases of the junction unmatched. This CDR3 has 17 residues. The germline V gene encodes CDR1 MRHNA and CDR2 SNTAGT. The CDR3, as DNA: TGTGCCAGCAGTGACTCTCCGACAGGGTTCGACTACAATGAGCAGTTCTTC. Its protein is CASSDSPTGFDYNEQFF.